These 21 T cell receptor beta chains came from one sample sequenced in a study of Ad26.COV2.S vaccination and SARS-CoV-2 variants. Measured with immunoSEQ multiplex PCR; TCRdb has only the in-frame clones, and not every one. The sample yields roughly 380,000 clones, 70% to 90% seen once. Treatment specified: around 19 received Ad26.COV2.S at low or high dose, single or two shots; about 5 received placebo; per-sample allocation not given. Specimens were obtained on day 63 following the first vaccine or placebo injection. The specimen comprised peripheral blood, sampled in a trial of Ad26.COV2.S vaccine versus placebo. The receptors shown here come from a person aged 18-60 years who received the Ad26.COV2.S COVID-19 vaccine or a placebo.

This chain links TRBV14 with TRBJ2-2; D is possibly TRBD2 (5 bases). CDR1 and CDR2 from the germline V gene are SGHDN and FVKESK. V lost 6 bases and J 1 base, leaving 9 bases between the germline ends. The CDR3 is made up of 14 amino acids. CDR3 DNA: TGTGCCAGCAGTATGGACTGGAACACCGGGGAGCTGTTTTTT. Protein product: CASSMDWNTGELFF.

The count of this clone is one. This CDR3 is also generated by other DNA sequences in the sample. J is TRBJ1-5 and V is TRBV5-5; the match to TRBD1 covers 11 bases. V lost 0 bases, J lost 1 base, and 3 bases stayed unmatched. The CDR3 contains 17 residues. CDR1 is SGHKS, CDR2 YYEKEE, per germline (reference sequence). CDR3 bases: TGTGCCAGCAGCTTGGTTGGGACAGGGGGAAGCAATCAGCCCCAGCATTTT. It translates to CASSLVGTGGSNQPQHF.

The chain employs TRBV7-2 and TRBJ2-7; TRBD1 is a possible D gene (6 bases). Germline CDR1 and CDR2: SGHTA and FQGNSA. V lost 2 bases and J lost 1, with 12 bases in between. CDR3 length: 15 residues. The CDR3 DNA reads TGTGCCAGCAGCTTATATGCAGGGGAATCCTACGAGCAGTACTTC. It is translated as CASSLYAGESYEQYF.

This chain connects TRBV24-1 to TRBJ2-6; TRBD1 agrees at 9 bases. This CDR3 is built from 20 residues. With 1 base clipped from V and 0 bases from J, the junction kept 9 bases outside the gene matches. The germline gives CDR1 KGHDR, CDR2 SFDVKD. The CDR3 loop reads CATSDFRDRVFPSGANVLTF. Here the CDR3 DNA reads TGTGCCACCAGTGATTTCCGGGACAGGGTGTTCCCCTCTGGGGCCAACGTCCTGACTTTC.

The chain is built from TRBV27 and TRBJ2-5, with D perhaps TRBD2 (5 bases). Trimming left V 4 bases short and J 2 bases short, with 14 bases between. Germline V lookup: CDR1 MNHEY, CDR2 SMNVEV (reference sequence). The CDR3 consists of 15 residues. CDR3 nucleotide sequence: TGTGCCAGCAGTTCCCTGGGAGCGGCGCAAGAGACCCAGTACTTC. Protein sequence: CASSSLGAAQETQYF.

J is TRBJ1-3 and V is TRBV10-2; the match to TRBD1 covers 9 bases. The V gene end was trimmed by 5 bases and the J gene end by 4 bases; junction bases not matched to a gene: 9. CDR3 length: 16 residues. Germline CDR1 is WSHSY and CDR2 is SAAADI. The CDR3 sequence is CASSPPGTGYGNTIYF. CDR3 bases: TGCGCCAGCAGTCCTCCCGGGACAGGGTACGGAAACACCATATATTTT.

V and J are TRBV5-1 and TRBJ2-7; D might be TRBD2 (7 bases). The CDR3 loop spans 15 amino acids. V was cut by 0 bases and J by 4 bases, with 14 bases left in between. Germline V CDR1 and CDR2: SGHRS, YFSETQ. Written as DNA, the CDR3 is TGCGCCAGCAGCTTGGCAGGCGGGGGCGCGTACGAGCAGTACTTC. It yields the protein CASSLAGGGAYEQYF.

The chain has TRBV7-2 and TRBJ2-1; D gene uncertain. V was pared by 2 bases and J by 4 bases, with 9 bases between. CDR3 length equals 14 residues. CDR1 is SGHTA and CDR2 is FQGNSA in the germline V gene. The CDR3 sequence is CASSLNSWYNEQFF. In nucleotides, the CDR3 is TGTGCCAGCAGCTTAAACAGCTGGTACAATGAGCAGTTCTTC.

A single count supports this clone. The chain carries TRBV5-1 and TRBJ2-1; 11 bases are shared with TRBD2. The CDR3 is 16 residues long. V lost 1 base, J lost 6 bases, and 6 bases stayed unmatched. Germline V lookup: CDR1 SGHRS, CDR2 YFSETQ. As DNA, the CDR3 is TGCGCCAGCAGCTTGATAGCGGGGGGGCCGGTCAATGAGCAGTTCTTC. Translating it yields CASSLIAGGPVNEQFF.

V gene TRBV4-1 combines with J gene TRBJ1-2; 10 nucleotides line up with TRBD1. Germline V gene lookup returns CDR1 MGHRA and CDR2 YSYEKL. The CDR3 runs 16 residues. After removal of 3 bases from V and 0 bases from J, the junction contained 4 bases not matched to a gene. The CDR3 region is CASSHLGTGANYGYTF. The CDR3 bases are TGCGCCAGCAGCCACTTGGGGACAGGGGCTAACTATGGCTACACCTTC.

The gene calls are TRBV19 and TRBJ2-1; tentative D call: TRBD2 (6 bases). V dropped 9 bases and J dropped 2 bases, with 14 bases sitting between them. The CDR3 runs 14 residues. Germline lookup yields CDR1 LNHDA and CDR2 SQIVND (reference sequence). The CDR3 coding sequence is TGTGCCAGATTGAGACTAGTACCCTACAATGAGCAGTTCTTC. It specifies CARLRLVPYNEQFF.

J is TRBJ2-4 and V is TRBV3-1 (or the pseudogene TRBV3-2), with D possibly TRBD2 on 5 matching bases. This CDR3 region has 15 residues. V was shortened by 0 bases and J by 2 bases, with 8 bases between the two germline ends. Germline V gene data show CDR1 as LGHDT and CDR2 as YNNKEL (reference sequence). CDR3 sequence reads: CASSQESTTKNIQYF. The DNA for the CDR3 is TGTGCCAGCAGCCAAGAGTCGACTACCAAAAACATTCAGTACTTC.

The chain couples TRBV5-5 to TRBJ2-1; 8 positions agree with TRBD1. This CDR3 is built from 15 residues. CDR1 and CDR2 from the germline V gene are SGHKS and YYEKEE (reference sequence). Trimming cost V 4 bases and J 7 bases; bases outside gene matches: 10. CDR3 coding DNA: TGTGCCAGCAGCATGGACAGGGAGAGGGAGAATGAGCAGTTCTTC. Translation gives CASSMDRERENEQFF. Full variable domain (rest looked up from reference TRBV5-5 and TRBJ2-1): DAGVTQSPTHLIKTRGQQVTLRCSPISGHKSVSWYQQVLGQGPQFIFQYYEKEERGRGNFPDRFSARQFPNYSSELNVNALLLGDSALYLCASSMDRERENEQFFGPGTRLTVL.

This sequence joins TRBV6-2 or TRBV6-3 and TRBJ2-5; TRBD1 matches at 12 bases. This CDR3 contains 16 residues. CDR1 is MNHEY, CDR2 SVGEGT, per germline. The trim removed 3 bases at V and 4 bases at J, leaving 6 bases unmatched. The CDR3 DNA reads as TGTGCCAGCAGTTATGGGGACAGGGGGCGCCGAGAGACCCAGTACTTC. This encodes CASSYGDRGRRETQYF.

J is TRBJ2-7 and V is TRBV9, with D uncertain. Germline CDR1 SGDLS, CDR2 YYNGEE. V was cut by 1 base and J by 7 bases, with 18 bases left in between. This CDR3 spans 15 amino acids. CDR3 protein: CASSVYPSPSGEQYF. DNA for the CDR3: TGTGCCAGCAGCGTATACCCCTCCCCGTCCGGGGAGCAGTACTTC.

This clone was recorded once. The chain couples TRBV3-1 (or the pseudogene TRBV3-2) to TRBJ1-4; no reliable D call. This CDR3 contains 17 residues. Trimming took off 2 bases at V and 6 bases at J, with 19 bases between the two ends. Per germline, CDR1 LGHDT and CDR2 YNNKEL (reference sequence). This chain's CDR3 is CASSQTRPQWSDEKLFF. The CDR3 nucleotides are TGTGCCAGCAGCCAAACGCGTCCACAATGGAGCGATGAAAAACTGTTTTTT.

This chain joins TRBV9 and TRBJ2-3, with D perhaps TRBD1 (6 bases). This CDR3 region has 16 residues. CDR1 is SGDLS, CDR2 YYNGEE, per germline. Trimming removed 2 bases at V and 0 bases at J, with 13 bases between. The CDR3 nucleotides read TGTGCCAGCAGCGTTGTCGGACAGCCTAGCACAGATACGCAGTATTTT. Its translation: CASSVVGQPSTDTQYF.

The chain links TRBV28 to TRBJ1-3, with 9 nucleotides matching TRBD1. V was clipped by 8 bases and J by 6 bases; unmatched bases: 11. The CDR3 length is 15 residues. Germline-derived CDR1 and CDR2 are MDHEN and SYDVKM. The CDR3 DNA reads as TGTGCCAGCTCCTCGAAGACAGGGGGAGTAAACACCATATATTTT. This codes for CASSSKTGGVNTIYF.

CDR3 DNA: TGTGCCAGCAGCGAACCGGGACAGGGGGATTCTGGAAACACCATATATTTT. This gives the protein CASSEPGQGDSGNTIYF. The chain is built from TRBV9 and TRBJ1-3, with 11 bases lining up with TRBD1. The ends lost 3 bases at V and 1 base at J; junction bases unmatched: 6. The CDR3 runs 17 residues. Looked up from germline, CDR1 is SGDLS and CDR2 is YYNGEE.

The chain couples TRBV29-1 to TRBJ2-1, with 8 bases identical to TRBD1. Germline lookup yields CDR1 SQVTM and CDR2 ANQGSEA. The V segment lost 7 bases and the J segment 8 bases; nucleotides outside the gene matches: 16. The CDR3 contains 15 residues. CDR3 in amino acids: CSATGQGRVVYEQFF. As DNA, the CDR3 is TGCAGCGCTACCGGACAGGGAAGAGTTGTATATGAGCAGTTCTTC.

The chain has TRBV27 and TRBJ2-2; the D is unclear. Between the trimmed V and J ends, which lost 3 bases and 0 bases, there was a span of 8 bases. CDR3 length equals 15 residues. The V gene's germline CDR1 is MNHEY and CDR2 SMNVEV (reference sequence). DNA for the CDR3: TGTGCCAGCAGTTTTGAATTATCGAACACCGGGGAGCTGTTTTTT. It encodes CASSFELSNTGELFF.